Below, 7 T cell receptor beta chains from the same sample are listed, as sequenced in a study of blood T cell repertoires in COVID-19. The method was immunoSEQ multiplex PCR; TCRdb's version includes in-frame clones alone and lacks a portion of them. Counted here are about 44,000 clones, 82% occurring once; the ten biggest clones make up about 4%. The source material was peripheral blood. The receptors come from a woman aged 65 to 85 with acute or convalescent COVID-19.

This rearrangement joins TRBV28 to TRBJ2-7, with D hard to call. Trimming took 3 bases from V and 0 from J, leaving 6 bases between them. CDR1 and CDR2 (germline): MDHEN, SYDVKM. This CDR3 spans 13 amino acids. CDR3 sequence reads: CASSFSFSYEQYF. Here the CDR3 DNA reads TGTGCCAGCAGTTTTAGTTTCTCCTACGAGCAGTACTTC.

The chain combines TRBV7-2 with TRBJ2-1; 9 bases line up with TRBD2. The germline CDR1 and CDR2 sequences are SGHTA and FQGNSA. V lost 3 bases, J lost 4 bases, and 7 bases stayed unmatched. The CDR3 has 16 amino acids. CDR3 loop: CASSFYGTSPYNEQFF. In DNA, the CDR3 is TGTGCCAGCAGCTTTTATGGGACTAGCCCATACAATGAGCAGTTCTTC.

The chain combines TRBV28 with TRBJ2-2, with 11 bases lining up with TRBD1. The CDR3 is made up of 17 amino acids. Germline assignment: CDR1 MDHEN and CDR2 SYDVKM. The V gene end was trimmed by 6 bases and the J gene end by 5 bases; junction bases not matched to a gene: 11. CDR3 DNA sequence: TGTGCCAGCAGGGGAACATTCGGGACAGGGGGAACCGGGGAGCTGTTTTTT. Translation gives CASRGTFGTGGTGELFF.

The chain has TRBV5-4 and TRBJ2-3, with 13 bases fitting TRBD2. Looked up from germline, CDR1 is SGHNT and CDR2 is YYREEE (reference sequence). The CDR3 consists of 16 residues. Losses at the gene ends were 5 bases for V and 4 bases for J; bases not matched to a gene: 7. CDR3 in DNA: TGTGCCAGCAGTTCACTAGCGGGAGGGACCTCAGATACGCAGTATTTT. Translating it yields CASSSLAGGTSDTQYF.

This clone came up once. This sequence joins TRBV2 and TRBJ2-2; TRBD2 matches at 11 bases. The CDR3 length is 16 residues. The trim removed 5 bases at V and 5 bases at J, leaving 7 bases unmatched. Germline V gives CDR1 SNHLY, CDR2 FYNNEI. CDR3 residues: CASSPLAGVRTGELFF. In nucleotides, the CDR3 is TGTGCCAGCAGTCCACTAGCGGGAGTAAGAACCGGGGAGCTGTTTTTT. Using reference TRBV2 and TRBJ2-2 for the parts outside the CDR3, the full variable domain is EPEVTQTPSHQVTQMGQEVILRCVPISNHLYFYWYRQILGQKVEFLVSFYNNEISEKSEIFDDQFSVERPDGSNFTLKIRSTKLEDSAMYFCASSPLAGVRTGELFFGEGSRLTVL.

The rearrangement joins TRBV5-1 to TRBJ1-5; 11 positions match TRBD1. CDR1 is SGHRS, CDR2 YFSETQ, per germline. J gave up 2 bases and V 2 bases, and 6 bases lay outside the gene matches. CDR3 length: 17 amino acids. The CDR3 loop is CASSLGQGAAGNQPQHF. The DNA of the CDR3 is TGCGCCAGCAGCTTAGGACAGGGGGCTGCGGGCAATCAGCCCCAGCATTTT.

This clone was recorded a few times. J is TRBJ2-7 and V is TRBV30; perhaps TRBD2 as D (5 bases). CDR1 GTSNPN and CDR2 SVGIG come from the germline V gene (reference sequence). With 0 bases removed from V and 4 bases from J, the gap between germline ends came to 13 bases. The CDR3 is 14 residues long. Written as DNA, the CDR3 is TGTGCCTGGAGTGTTAATAGCGACCTATACGAGCAGTACTTC. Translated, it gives CAWSVNSDLYEQYF.